These 24 T cell receptor beta chains were sequenced from one sample in a study of vaccination and CD4 T cells after COVID-19. Sequencing of the DNA from cultured CD4+ T cells was carried out with the Oncomine TCR Beta short-read assay. TCRdb re-called the PCR reads through MiXCR, storing one row per CDR3 protein. Of over 10,000 distinct CDR3 sequences in the sample, 61% were seen once. These receptors have no known antigen. Described treatment: approximately 9-day PBMC culture with coronavirus spike peptide pools or control peptides (ViraFEST assay). Sequencing was done on a sample of CD4+ T cells from blood, cultured in vitro. The origin of the receptors is a human donor who had recovered from COVID-19.

This clonotype has only a few counts. The chain is built from TRBV11-3 and TRBJ1-4; D is unclear. Germline CDR1 SGHNT, CDR2 YENEEA. CDR3 length equals 12 residues. The V gene lost 5 bases and the J gene lost 9 bases, with 10 bases spanning the gap. The CDR3 DNA follows: TGTGCCAGCAGCGTGAGGAATCAAAAACTGTTTTTT. Amino acid sequence: CASSVRNQKLFF.

V is TRBV10-3 and J is TRBJ2-4; 12 nucleotides align to TRBD2. The CDR3 has 13 amino acids. From germline, CDR1 is ENHRY and CDR2 SYGVKD. Trimming cost V 11 bases and J 4 bases; bases outside gene matches: 3. The CDR3, as DNA: TGTGCCTCAACTAGCGGGGGGAAAAACATTCAGTACTTC. This translates into CASTSGGKNIQYF.

The J gene is TRBJ1-2, the V gene TRBV11-3, with D possibly TRBD1 on 5 matching bases. Trimming left V 5 bases short and J 4 bases short, with 11 bases between. The CDR3 extends over 13 amino acids. Germline CDR1 SGHNT, CDR2 YENEEA. The CDR3 protein is CASSRDGRYGYTF. CDR3 DNA: TGTGCCAGCAGCCGGGACGGACGCTATGGCTACACCTTC.

This clonotype was recorded only once. The V gene is TRBV6-1, the J gene TRBJ2-1; no clear D. The CDR3 covers 13 residues. The germline V and J ends were trimmed by 1 base and 3 bases, with 4 bases remaining between them. Germline CDR1 reads MNHNS; CDR2 reads SASEGT. The CDR3 sequence is CASSEGNYNEQFF. DNA of the CDR3: TGTGCCAGCAGTGAAGGGAACTACAATGAGCAGTTCTTC.

This chain uses TRBV24-1 with TRBJ2-2; D gene uncertain. CDR3 size: 14 residues. Trimming pared 1 base from V and 6 bases from J, leaving 8 bases between. Germline-derived CDR1 and CDR2 are KGHDR and SFDVKD. DNA for the CDR3: TGTGCCACCAGTGATTTTCTCCGGGCCGGGGAGCTGTTTTTT. Its protein product is CATSDFLRAGELFF.

V is TRBV18 and J is TRBJ2-1; maybe TRBD1 (5 bases). The CDR3 loop spans 13 amino acids. The germline V and J ends were trimmed by 8 bases and 5 bases, with 13 bases remaining between them. CDR1 KGHSH and CDR2 LQKENI come from the germline V gene. Here the CDR3 DNA reads TGTGCCAGCGCGTCGACAGAGAACAATGAGCAGTTCTTC. It yields the protein CASASTENNEQFF.

This rearrangement joins TRBV6-1 to TRBJ1-6; 10 bases align to TRBD1. From germline, CDR1 is MNHNS and CDR2 SASEGT. The CDR3 covers 17 residues. After removal of 6 bases from V and 6 bases from J, the junction contained 11 bases not matched to a gene. This chain's CDR3 is CASRGDRGSLTNSPLHF. The CDR3 DNA follows: TGTGCCAGCAGGGGGGACAGGGGCTCTCTCACTAATTCACCCCTCCACTTT.

The chain carries TRBV6-1 and TRBJ1-1, with D hard to call. The CDR3 has 14 amino acids. V dropped 7 bases and J dropped 4 bases, with 16 bases sitting between them. Germline CDR1 is MNHNS and CDR2 is SASEGT. The CDR3 loop is CASISYGLGTEAFF. The CDR3 DNA reads as TGTGCCAGCATCTCCTATGGGCTCGGCACTGAAGCTTTCTTT.

The rearrangement links TRBV4-1 to TRBJ2-3; 10 nucleotides line up with TRBD2. CDR3 length: 16 residues. Germline V gene lookup returns CDR1 MGHRA and CDR2 YSYEKL. V shed 4 bases, J shed 4 bases, and the junction held 8 bases outside the gene matches. The CDR3 DNA reads as TGCGCCAGCAGCCGGCTGGCTAGCGGGAGTTCAGATACGCAGTATTTT. Its protein product is CASSRLASGSSDTQYF.

This clonotype has just a few counts. V usage is TRBV7-2 and J usage is TRBJ2-7; D tentatively reads TRBD1 or TRBD2 (6 bases each). Trimming removed 5 bases at V and 5 bases at J, with 19 bases between. Germline V CDR1 and CDR2: SGHTA, FQGNSA. The CDR3 runs 15 residues. CDR3 loop: CASSPLRGDSHEQYF. Written as DNA, the CDR3 is TGTGCCAGCAGCCCGCTTAGGGGGGATTCCCACGAGCAGTACTTC.

The chain employs TRBV6-1 and TRBJ1-6; tentatively, D is TRBD1 (5 bases). This CDR3 is 14 amino acids long. V lost 1 base and J 7 bases, leaving 8 bases between the germline ends. The germline V gene encodes CDR1 MNHNS and CDR2 SASEGT. CDR3 sequence reads: CASSEGGWNSPLHF. DNA for the CDR3: TGTGCCAGCAGTGAAGGGGGCTGGAATTCACCCCTCCACTTT.

V usage is TRBV6-1 and J usage is TRBJ1-2; maybe TRBD1 (6 bases). The CDR3 consists of 15 residues. The germline CDR1 and CDR2 sequences are MNHNS and SASEGT. V dropped 7 bases and J dropped 7 bases, with 22 bases sitting between them. CDR3 nucleotides: TGTGCCAGCACCAACCGAACAGGGAACTTTCGTGGCTACACCTTC. Protein: CASTNRTGNFRGYTF.

This clonotype turned up a few times. The chain uses TRBV6-5 and TRBJ2-3, with D tentatively TRBD2 (6 bases). V shed 0 bases and J shed 5 bases, with 15 bases lying between them. Germline values: CDR1 MNHEY, CDR2 SVGAGI. The CDR3 sequence is 16 residues long. CDR3 loop: CASSYSWDSLIDTQYF. The DNA of the CDR3 is TGTGCCAGCAGTTACTCGTGGGACTCCCTTATAGATACGCAGTATTTT.

The rearrangement joins TRBV28 to TRBJ2-1, with 13 bases identical to TRBD2. The CDR3 is 17 residues long. Germline CDR1 and CDR2: MDHEN and SYDVKM. With V trimmed by 3 bases and J by 8 bases, 10 bases remained unmatched. CDR3 sequence: CASSLLGTSGVWHEQFF. In DNA, the CDR3 is TGTGCCAGCAGTTTGCTCGGGACTAGCGGGGTGTGGCATGAGCAGTTCTTC.

This clonotype came up a few times. The chain recombines TRBV28 with TRBJ1-3; D is undetermined. The length of the CDR3 is 14 residues. Germline CDR1 MDHEN, CDR2 SYDVKM. V was clipped by 3 bases and J by 0 bases, with 6 bases between them. For the CDR3, the DNA is TGTGCCAGCAGTTTTAAGGGCTCTGGAAACACCATATATTTT. Protein product: CASSFKGSGNTIYF.

The chain uses TRBV6-4 and TRBJ1-6, with 7 bases identical to TRBD1. Per the germline V gene, CDR1 is MRHNA and CDR2 is SNTAGT. The V gene end was trimmed by 4 bases and the J gene end by 9 bases; junction bases not matched to a gene: 12. This CDR3 has 16 amino acids. CDR3 protein: CASSVVSQGNFSPLHF. The CDR3 DNA is TGTGCCAGCAGTGTAGTCTCACAGGGGAATTTTTCACCCCTCCACTTT.

The chain links TRBV2 to TRBJ1-5, with D perhaps TRBD1 (6 bases). The CDR3 loop spans 15 amino acids. The V gene lost 9 bases and the J gene lost 2 bases, with 17 bases spanning the gap. Germline values: CDR1 SNHLY, CDR2 FYNNEI. The DNA of the CDR3 is TGTGCCAGGGGGGGCGGCCCCGACGGCAATCAGCCCCAGCATTTT. Translating gives CARGGGPDGNQPQHF.

This clonotype was detected a few times. V usage is TRBV27 and J usage is TRBJ1-2, with D maybe TRBD1 (6 bases). The CDR3 consists of 16 residues. Trimming cost V 3 bases and J 0 bases, with 14 bases left between them. Looked up from germline, CDR1 is MNHEY and CDR2 is SMNVEV (reference sequence). The CDR3 loop is CASSLWGPPSNYGYTF. The CDR3 DNA is TGTGCCAGCAGTTTGTGGGGGCCGCCCTCTAACTATGGCTACACCTTC.

CDR3 in amino acids: CASARQGAGTGELFF. CDR3 nucleotides: TGTGCCAGCGCGAGACAGGGGGCGGGAACCGGGGAGCTGTTTTTT. This chain uses TRBV7-8 with TRBJ2-2; 10 nucleotides match TRBD1. The CDR3 is 15 residues long. Losses at the gene ends were 8 bases for V and 5 bases for J; bases not matched to a gene: 8. The V gene's germline CDR1 is SGHVS and CDR2 FQNEAQ.

V gene TRBV10-1 combines with J gene TRBJ2-3, with 7 bases identical to TRBD2. V gave up 3 bases and J gave up 6 bases; unmatched junction bases: 12. Germline V gene sequence: CDR1 WNHNN, CDR2 SYGVQD (reference sequence). This CDR3 region has 16 residues. The CDR3, as DNA: TGCGCCAGCAGTGACCTTACTAGCGCGGAGGGGGATACGCAGTATTTT. Translation gives CASSDLTSAEGDTQYF.

Sample share makes this clonotype medium-sized. The chain employs TRBV27 and TRBJ2-2; possible D gene TRBD2, 6 bases. V lost 5 bases and J lost 7, with 17 bases in between. The CDR3 runs to 15 residues. The V gene's germline CDR1 is MNHEY and CDR2 SMNVEV (reference sequence). In nucleotides, the CDR3 is TGTGCCAGCAGTCCACGGCGGGTGGAGGGCGGGGAGCTGTTTTTT. It is translated as CASSPRRVEGGELFF.

This clonotype occurred a few times. The chain combines TRBV6-5 with TRBJ1-5; D not resolved. The germline V gene has CDR1 MNHEY and CDR2 SVGAGI. Trimming took 4 bases from V and 2 from J, leaving 9 bases between them. The CDR3 runs 14 residues. CDR3 amino acids: CASSSPRGNQPQHF. DNA of the CDR3: TGTGCCAGCAGTTCGCCGAGGGGCAATCAGCCCCAGCATTTT.

V gene TRBV7-9 combines with J gene TRBJ2-2, with TRBD2 matching 13 bases. This CDR3 region has 17 residues. V trimming: 6 bases; J trimming: 9 bases; junction bases outside the gene matches: 13. The germline CDR1 and CDR2 sequences are SEHNR and FQNEAQ (reference sequence). The CDR3 loop reads CASRPSWTSGSSRELFF. As DNA, the CDR3 is TGTGCCAGCAGACCTAGCTGGACTAGCGGGAGTTCTCGGGAGCTGTTTTTT.

This clonotype is judged large. The genes are TRBV28 and TRBJ1-6, with TRBD1 identical over 7 bases. V lost 3 bases, J lost 7 bases, and 9 bases stayed unmatched. The CDR3 is 16 amino acids. CDR1 MDHEN and CDR2 SYDVKM come from the germline V gene. The CDR3: CASSFSQGTGNSPLHF. The CDR3 DNA reads TGTGCCAGCAGTTTCTCACAGGGGACGGGAAATTCACCCCTCCACTTT.